This TCR beta chain was retrieved from a study of shared clonotypes between healthy human individuals. Several immunoSEQ plates received, in even portions, the genomic DNA of each subset. Study processing details: Filtering differed since immunoSEQ provided only junctions, with no quality scores. Sequenced by immunoSEQ multiplex PCR; TCRdb stores in-frame clones only, minus some. V and J calls plus clone size are reproduced from that table; the DNA served to infer D and trimming. This sample has about 490,000 clones, with about three quarters found just once. J lost 1 base, V lost 5 bases, and 4 bases had no gene match. CDR1 is GTSNPN, CDR2 SVGIG, per germline (reference sequence). This CDR3 comprises 13 residues.

Sequencing was performed on PBMCs. This chain joins TRBV30 and TRBJ1-1; TRBD1 matches at 7 bases. The sequence came from a woman in her thirties or forties in good health. Some clones in this sample may be carry-over from other donors' samples. The CDR3 coding sequence is TGTGCCTGGGAGGGGGCCTGGAACACTGAAGCTTTCTTT. This encodes CAWEGAWNTEAFF.